The rows below give T cell receptor beta chains drawn from one sample of a study of T cell responses to AZD1222 COVID-19 vaccine. Sequenced by immunoSEQ multiplex PCR; TCRdb stores in-frame clones only, minus some. The sample shows tens of thousands of clones, about nine tenths of them seen only once. The starting material was peripheral blood, obtained 28 days after the second AZD1222 dose. These receptors all stem from an adult who received the AZD1222 COVID-19 vaccine. Both conserved end residues are part of each CDR3.

cdr3_aa: CASSLSGGEQYF; v_call: TRBV27
cdr3_aa: CASKDRSLYTIYF; v_call: TRBV19
cdr3_aa: CATSDLQGNQPQHF; v_call: TRBV24-1
cdr3_aa: CASRGQPVNEKLFF; v_call: TRBV11-2
cdr3_aa: CASSFSGYGNTIYF; v_call: TRBV7-9
cdr3_aa: CASSYASESYGYTF; v_call: TRBV6-5
cdr3_aa: CATSDFPGGTNEKLFF; v_call: TRBV24-1
cdr3_aa: CASSLGTGGEKLFF; v_call: TRBV7-9
cdr3_aa: CATSAGRKNQPQHF; v_call: TRBV19
cdr3_aa: CASSPQGGPQPQHF; v_call: TRBV9
cdr3_aa: CASSEWGDTLYEQYF; v_call: TRBV10-2
cdr3_aa: CASSVGQFDSPLHF; v_call: TRBV9
cdr3_aa: CASSFGDEQYF; v_call: TRBV5-1
cdr3_aa: CASSLGRNTEAFF; v_call: TRBV7-3
cdr3_aa: CASHRLQILYEQYF; v_call: TRBV3-1/TRBV3-2
cdr3_aa: CASSPRGSTDTQYF; v_call: TRBV28
cdr3_aa: CASSFKFQFQQYF; v_call: TRBV5-4
cdr3_aa: CASTTGAGTEAFF; v_call: TRBV7-9
cdr3_aa: CASSSYRLPNTEAFF; v_call: TRBV18
cdr3_aa: CASSYRLRQGLYEQYF; v_call: TRBV6-5
cdr3_aa: CASSQRGRETQYF; v_call: TRBV3-1/TRBV3-2
cdr3_aa: CASSIGLGYSNQPQHF; v_call: TRBV19
cdr3_aa: CASSFTGTGVSEAFF; v_call: TRBV7-6
cdr3_aa: CASSERRGSTDTQYF; v_call: TRBV2
cdr3_aa: CASSDPGQGPYNEQFF; v_call: TRBV25-1
cdr3_aa: CASSLAMAGGGNTIYF; v_call: TRBV5-8
cdr3_aa: CASSPRTNYGYTF; v_call: TRBV7-9
cdr3_aa: CASSLQLVSDTQYF; v_call: TRBV11-2
cdr3_aa: CASSLSPGQVNEKLFF; v_call: TRBV18
cdr3_aa: CATSDRVLQPQHF; v_call: TRBV24-1
cdr3_aa: CASSLENPSYGYTF; v_call: TRBV5-1
cdr3_aa: CASESDDRKDQPQHF; v_call: TRBV10-3
cdr3_aa: CAIRSGPGDEKLFF; v_call: TRBV10-3
cdr3_aa: CASSVGRSGNTIYF; v_call: TRBV9
cdr3_aa: CASSPSVGHQGDYTF; v_call: TRBV7-2
cdr3_aa: CATSRDRSGRGYTF; v_call: TRBV15
cdr3_aa: CASSYGGGHGYTF; v_call: TRBV6-2/TRBV6-3
cdr3_aa: CASSQFHIANYGYTF; v_call: TRBV4-1
cdr3_aa: CASSLAGTNEKLFF; v_call: TRBV5-1
cdr3_aa: CASKPRLNTEAFF; v_call: TRBV19
cdr3_aa: CASNDRGGLTNEKLFF; v_call: TRBV19
cdr3_aa: CASSDSGGAPDTQYF; v_call: TRBV6-1